This T cell receptor beta chain was identified in a study of shared clonotypes between healthy human individuals. Study-wide background: Donors consisted of two women and a few men between 18 and 49. Regarding the study as a whole: At large depth, rarefaction still showed sorted-subset sequencing to be incomplete.

Looked up from germline, CDR1 is SGHDT and CDR2 is YYEEEE. V was cut by 3 bases and J by 1 base, with 10 bases left in between. CDR3 length: 14 residues. To note about this clone: The target antigen is unknown.

The repertoire was sequenced with immunoSEQ multiplex PCR; TCRdb's copy has only in-frame clones and lacks some. The table shows around 990,000 clones, with 60% to 85% occurring only once. The chain recombines TRBV5-6 with TRBJ1-1; D uncertain. This receptor was obtained from a man aged 18 to 29 in good health. Some clones in this sample may be carry-over from other donors' samples. The sequencing sample was made of memory CD4+ T cells from PBMCs. As for subset: CD45RA-negative fraction. DNA for the CDR3: TGTGCCAGCAGCTCAGGTTACACGAACACTGAAGCTTTCTTT. Amino acid sequence: CASSSGYTNTEAFF.